One T cell receptor beta chain is described in this entry. The antigen is not known. The data belong to a study of PD-1 blockade in mismatch repair-deficient tumors. The wider study: Patients had over 10 mismatch repair-deficient cancer types, all previously treated and progressing. Study observations and caveats: Tumor-resident clones, often undetectable pretreatment in blood, expanded then contracted after pembrolizumab.

The CDR3 covers 14 residues. Germline loops: CDR1 LGHNA, CDR2 YSLEER. V was trimmed by 2 bases and J by 7 bases, leaving 11 bases between them. Profiled with immunoSEQ multiplex PCR; TCRdb holds only in-frame clones, not every one. The repertoire consists of tens of thousands of clones, with around 79% occurring once and the leading ten covering about 20%. This receptor was obtained from an adult with mismatch repair-deficient cancer. The J gene is TRBJ2-2, the V gene TRBV4-3; D gene ambiguous. The material was peripheral blood, obtained 4 weeks after starting pembrolizumab. CDR3 nucleotides: TGCGCCAGCAGCCAAAATGGGGAAATCGGGGAGCTGTTTTTT. This translates into CASSQNGEIGELFF.